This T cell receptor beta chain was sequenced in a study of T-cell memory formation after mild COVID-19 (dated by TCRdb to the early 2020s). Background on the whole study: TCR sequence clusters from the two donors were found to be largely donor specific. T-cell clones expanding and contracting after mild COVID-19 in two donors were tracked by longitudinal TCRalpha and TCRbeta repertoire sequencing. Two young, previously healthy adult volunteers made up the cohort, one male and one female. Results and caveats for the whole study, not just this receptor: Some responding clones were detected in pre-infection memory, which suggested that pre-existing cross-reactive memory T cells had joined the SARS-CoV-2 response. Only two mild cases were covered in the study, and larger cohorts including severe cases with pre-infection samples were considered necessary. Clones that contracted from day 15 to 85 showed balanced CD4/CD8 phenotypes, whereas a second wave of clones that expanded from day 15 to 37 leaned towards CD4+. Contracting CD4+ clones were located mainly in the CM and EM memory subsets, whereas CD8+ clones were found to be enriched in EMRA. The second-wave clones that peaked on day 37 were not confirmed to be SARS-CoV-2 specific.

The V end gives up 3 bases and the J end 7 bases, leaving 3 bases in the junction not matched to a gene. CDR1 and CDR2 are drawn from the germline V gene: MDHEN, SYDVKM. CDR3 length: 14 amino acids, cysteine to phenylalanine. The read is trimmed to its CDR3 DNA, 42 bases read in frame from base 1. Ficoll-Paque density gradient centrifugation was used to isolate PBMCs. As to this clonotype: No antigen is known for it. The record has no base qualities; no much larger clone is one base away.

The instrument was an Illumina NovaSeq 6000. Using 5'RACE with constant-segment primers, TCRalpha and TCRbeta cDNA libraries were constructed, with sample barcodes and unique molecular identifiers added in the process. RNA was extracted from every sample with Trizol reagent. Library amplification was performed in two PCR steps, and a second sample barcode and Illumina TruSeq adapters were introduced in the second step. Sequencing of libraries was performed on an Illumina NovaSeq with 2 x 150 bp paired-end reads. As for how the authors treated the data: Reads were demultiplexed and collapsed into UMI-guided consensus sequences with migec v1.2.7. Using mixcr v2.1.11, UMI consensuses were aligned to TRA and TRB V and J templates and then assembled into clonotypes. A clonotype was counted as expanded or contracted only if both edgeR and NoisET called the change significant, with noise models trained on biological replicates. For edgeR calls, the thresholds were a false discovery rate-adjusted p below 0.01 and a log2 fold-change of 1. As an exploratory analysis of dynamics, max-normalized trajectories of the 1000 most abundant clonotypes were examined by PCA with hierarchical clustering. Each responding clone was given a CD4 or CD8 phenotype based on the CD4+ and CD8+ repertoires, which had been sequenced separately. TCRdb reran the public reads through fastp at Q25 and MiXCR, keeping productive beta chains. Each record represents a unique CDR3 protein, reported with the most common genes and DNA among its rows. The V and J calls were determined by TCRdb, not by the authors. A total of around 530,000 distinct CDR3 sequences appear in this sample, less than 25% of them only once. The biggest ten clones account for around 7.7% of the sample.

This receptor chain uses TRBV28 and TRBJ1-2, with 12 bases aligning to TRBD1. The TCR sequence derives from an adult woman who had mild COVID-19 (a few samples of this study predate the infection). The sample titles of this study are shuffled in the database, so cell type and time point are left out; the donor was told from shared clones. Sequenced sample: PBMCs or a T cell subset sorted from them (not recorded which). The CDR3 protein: CASSLGQGAFGYTF. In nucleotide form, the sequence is TGTGCCAGCAGTTTGGGACAGGGGGCTTTTGGCTACACCTTC.